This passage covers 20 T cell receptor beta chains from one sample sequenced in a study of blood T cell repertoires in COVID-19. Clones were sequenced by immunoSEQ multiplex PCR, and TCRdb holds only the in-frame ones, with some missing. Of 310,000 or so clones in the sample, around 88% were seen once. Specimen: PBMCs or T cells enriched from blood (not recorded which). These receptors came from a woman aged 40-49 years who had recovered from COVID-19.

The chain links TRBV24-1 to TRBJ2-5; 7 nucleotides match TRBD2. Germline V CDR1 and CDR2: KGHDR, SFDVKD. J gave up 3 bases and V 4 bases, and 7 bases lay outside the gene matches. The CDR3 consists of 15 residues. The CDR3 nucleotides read TGTGCCACCAGTGACCCCGGGGAGGGGAAAGAGACCCAGTACTTC. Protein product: CATSDPGEGKETQYF.

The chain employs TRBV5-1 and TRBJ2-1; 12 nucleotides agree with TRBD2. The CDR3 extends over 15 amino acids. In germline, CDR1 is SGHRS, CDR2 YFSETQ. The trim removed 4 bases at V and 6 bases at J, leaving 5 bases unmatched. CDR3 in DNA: TGCGCCAGCAGCCGAACTAGCGGGAGGAGCAATGAGCAGTTCTTC. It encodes CASSRTSGRSNEQFF. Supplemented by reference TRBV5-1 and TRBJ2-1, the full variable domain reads KAGVTQTPRYLIKTRGQQVTLSCSPISGHRSVSWYQQTPGQGLQFLFEYFSETQRNKGNFPGRFSGRQFSNSRSEMNVSTLELGDSALYLCASSRTSGRSNEQFFGPGTRLTVL.

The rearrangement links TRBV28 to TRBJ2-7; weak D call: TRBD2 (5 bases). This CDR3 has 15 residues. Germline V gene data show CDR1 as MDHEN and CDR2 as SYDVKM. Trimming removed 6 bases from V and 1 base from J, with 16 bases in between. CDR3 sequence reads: CASSSMRATSYEQYF. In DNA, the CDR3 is TGTGCCAGCAGCTCAATGCGGGCCACATCCTACGAGCAGTACTTC.

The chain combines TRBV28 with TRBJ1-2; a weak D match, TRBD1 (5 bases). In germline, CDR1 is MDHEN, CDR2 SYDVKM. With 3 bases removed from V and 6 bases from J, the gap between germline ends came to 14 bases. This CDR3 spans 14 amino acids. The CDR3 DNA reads TGTGCCAGCAGTTTTAACCAGGGTGTCAATGGCTACACCTTC. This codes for CASSFNQGVNGYTF.

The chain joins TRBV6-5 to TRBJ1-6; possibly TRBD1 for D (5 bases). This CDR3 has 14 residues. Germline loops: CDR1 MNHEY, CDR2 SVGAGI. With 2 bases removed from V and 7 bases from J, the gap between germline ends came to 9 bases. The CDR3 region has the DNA TGTGCCAGCAGTTACGGGGCAGCAAATTCACCCCTCCACTTT. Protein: CASSYGAANSPLHF.

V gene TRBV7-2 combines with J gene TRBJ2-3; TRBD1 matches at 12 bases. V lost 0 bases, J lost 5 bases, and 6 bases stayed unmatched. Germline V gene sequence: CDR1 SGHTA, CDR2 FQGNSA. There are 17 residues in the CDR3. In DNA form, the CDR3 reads TGTGCCAGCAGCTTAGCTGGGACAGGGGGCCTTGGAGATACGCAGTATTTT. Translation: CASSLAGTGGLGDTQYF. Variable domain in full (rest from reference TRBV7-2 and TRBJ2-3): GAGVSQSPSNKVTEKGKDVELRCDPISGHTALYWYRQSLGQGLEFLIYFQGNSAPDKSGLPSDRFSAERTGGSVSTLTIQRTQQEDSAVYLCASSLAGTGGLGDTQYFGPGTRLTVL.

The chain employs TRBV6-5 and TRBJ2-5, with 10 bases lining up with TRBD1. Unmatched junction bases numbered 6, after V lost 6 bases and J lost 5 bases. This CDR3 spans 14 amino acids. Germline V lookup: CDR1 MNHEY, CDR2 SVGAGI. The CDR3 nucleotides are TGTGCCAGCAGGGGGACAGGGGTTTGGGAGACCCAGTACTTC. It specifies CASRGTGVWETQYF.

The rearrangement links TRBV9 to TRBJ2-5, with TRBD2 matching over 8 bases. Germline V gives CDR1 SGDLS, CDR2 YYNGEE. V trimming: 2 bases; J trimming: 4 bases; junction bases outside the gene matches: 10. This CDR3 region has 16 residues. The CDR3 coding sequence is TGTGCCAGCAGCGTTCGGACGGGAGGGCCGGTAGAGACCCAGTACTTC. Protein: CASSVRTGGPVETQYF.

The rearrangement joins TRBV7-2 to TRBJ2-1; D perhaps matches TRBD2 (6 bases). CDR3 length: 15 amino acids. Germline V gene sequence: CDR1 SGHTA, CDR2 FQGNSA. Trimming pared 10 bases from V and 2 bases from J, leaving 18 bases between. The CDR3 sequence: CATQSGREAYNEQFF. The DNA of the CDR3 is TGTGCCACTCAATCTGGCAGGGAGGCCTACAATGAGCAGTTCTTC.

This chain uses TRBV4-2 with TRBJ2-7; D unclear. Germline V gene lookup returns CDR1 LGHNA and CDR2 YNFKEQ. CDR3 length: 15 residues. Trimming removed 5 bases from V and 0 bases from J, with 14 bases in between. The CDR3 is CASSISVSSSYEQYF. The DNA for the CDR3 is TGTGCCAGCAGCATCTCGGTTAGCAGCTCCTACGAGCAGTACTTC.

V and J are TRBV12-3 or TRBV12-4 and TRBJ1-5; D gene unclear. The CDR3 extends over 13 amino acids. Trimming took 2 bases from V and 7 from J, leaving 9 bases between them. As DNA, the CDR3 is TGTGCCAGCAGTTTATTGGAGGGCCAGCCCCAGCATTTT. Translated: CASSLLEGQPQHF.

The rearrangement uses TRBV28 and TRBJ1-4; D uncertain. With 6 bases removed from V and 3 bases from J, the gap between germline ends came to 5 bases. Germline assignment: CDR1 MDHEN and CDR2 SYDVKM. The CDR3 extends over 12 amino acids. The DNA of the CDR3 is TGTGCCAGCAGGAGAGCTAATGAAAAACTGTTTTTT. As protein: CASRRANEKLFF.

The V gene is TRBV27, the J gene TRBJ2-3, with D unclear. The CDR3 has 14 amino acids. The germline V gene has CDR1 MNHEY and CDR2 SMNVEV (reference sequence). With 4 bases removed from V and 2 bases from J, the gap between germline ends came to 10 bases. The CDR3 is CASSSGGYTDTQYF. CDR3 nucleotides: TGTGCCAGCAGTTCGGGTGGGTACACAGATACGCAGTATTTT.

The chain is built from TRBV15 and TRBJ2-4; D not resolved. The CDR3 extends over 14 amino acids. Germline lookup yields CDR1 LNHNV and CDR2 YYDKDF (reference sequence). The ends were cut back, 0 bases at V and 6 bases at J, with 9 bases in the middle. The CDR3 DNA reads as TGTGCCACCAGCAGAGATCGCGGCAGAAACATTCAGTACTTC. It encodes CATSRDRGRNIQYF.

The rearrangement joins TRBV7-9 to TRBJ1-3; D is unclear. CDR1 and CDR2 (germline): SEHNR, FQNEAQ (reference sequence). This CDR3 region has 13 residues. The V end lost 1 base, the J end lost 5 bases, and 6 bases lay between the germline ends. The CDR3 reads CASSLDSRNTIYF. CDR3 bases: TGTGCCAGCAGCTTAGACTCACGAAACACCATATATTTT.

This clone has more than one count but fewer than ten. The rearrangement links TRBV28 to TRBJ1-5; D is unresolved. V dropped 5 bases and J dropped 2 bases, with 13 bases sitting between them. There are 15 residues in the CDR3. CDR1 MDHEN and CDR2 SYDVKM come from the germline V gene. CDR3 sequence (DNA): TGTGCCAGCAGTCTATCACTGAGGGGCAATCAGCCCCAGCATTTT. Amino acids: CASSLSLRGNQPQHF.

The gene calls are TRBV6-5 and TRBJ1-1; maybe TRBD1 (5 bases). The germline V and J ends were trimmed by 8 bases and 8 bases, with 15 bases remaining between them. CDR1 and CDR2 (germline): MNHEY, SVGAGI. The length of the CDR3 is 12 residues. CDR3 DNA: TGTGCCAGCGGCCAGGGAGGTATGGAAGCTTTCTTT. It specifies CASGQGGMEAFF.

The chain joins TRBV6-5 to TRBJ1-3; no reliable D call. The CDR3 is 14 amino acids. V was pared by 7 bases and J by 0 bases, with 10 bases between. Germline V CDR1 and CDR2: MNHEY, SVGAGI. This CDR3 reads CASIGLSSGNTIYF. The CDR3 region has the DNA TGTGCCAGCATAGGACTCTCCTCTGGAAACACCATATATTTT.

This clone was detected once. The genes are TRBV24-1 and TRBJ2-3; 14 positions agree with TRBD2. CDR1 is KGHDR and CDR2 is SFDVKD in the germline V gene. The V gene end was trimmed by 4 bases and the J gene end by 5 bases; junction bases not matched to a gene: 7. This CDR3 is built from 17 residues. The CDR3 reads CATSEPTSGRARDTQYF. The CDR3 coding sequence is TGTGCCACCAGTGAACCGACTAGCGGGAGGGCCCGAGATACGCAGTATTTT.

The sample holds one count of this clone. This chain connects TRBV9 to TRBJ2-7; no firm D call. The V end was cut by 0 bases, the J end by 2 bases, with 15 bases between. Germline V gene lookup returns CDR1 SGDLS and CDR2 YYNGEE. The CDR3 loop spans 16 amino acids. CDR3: CASSVVPKTEAYEQYF. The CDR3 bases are TGTGCCAGCAGCGTAGTTCCGAAAACCGAGGCCTACGAGCAGTACTTC.